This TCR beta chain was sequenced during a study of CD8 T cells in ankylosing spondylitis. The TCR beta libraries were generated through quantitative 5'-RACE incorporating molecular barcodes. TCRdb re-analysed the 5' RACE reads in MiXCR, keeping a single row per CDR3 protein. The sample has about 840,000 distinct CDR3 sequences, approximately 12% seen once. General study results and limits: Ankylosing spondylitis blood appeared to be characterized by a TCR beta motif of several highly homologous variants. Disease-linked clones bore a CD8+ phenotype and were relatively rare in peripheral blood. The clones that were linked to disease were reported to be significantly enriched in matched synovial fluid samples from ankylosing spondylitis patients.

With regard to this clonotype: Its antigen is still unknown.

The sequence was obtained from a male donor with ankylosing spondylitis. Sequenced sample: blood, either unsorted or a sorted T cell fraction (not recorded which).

This CDR3 reads CASRRAGTLEQYF. The CDR3 bases are TGTGCCAGCAGACGCGCCGGGACCTTGGAGCAGTACTTC. The chain is built from TRBV28 and TRBJ2-7; D possibly matches TRBD1 or TRBD2 (5 bases each). CDR3 size: 13 residues. From germline, CDR1 is MDHEN and CDR2 SYDVKM. Between the trimmed V and J ends, which lost 6 bases and 7 bases, there was a span of 16 bases.